A selection of T cell receptor beta chains follows, all from one sample in a study of T-cell reconstitution after alpha-beta-depleted transplantation in children. TCRdb reprocessed the PCR reads with MiXCR, giving one entry per CDR3 protein. Among around 960,000 distinct CDR3 sequences listed, about 30% were seen once. The specimen comprised PBMCs, mostly from graft donor cells, sampled 360 days after TCRalphabeta/CD19-depleted stem cell transplant. These receptors originate from a boy under two years old who had a stem cell transplant for SCID, so the T cells may come from the graft donor. The CDR3 runs from the conserved cysteine through the conserved F or W. A D gene is named only where the DNA matches it firmly. The size of a clone is reported for some rows only, either as once, few or many, or as a class for expanded clones.

clone_size	j_call	v_call	d_call	cdr3_aa	cdr3_nt
few	TRBJ2-1	TRBV12-3/TRBV12-4	-	CASSSPLAPNEQFF	TGTGCCAGCAGTTCCCCCCTAGCGCCCAATGAGCAGTTCTTC
-	TRBJ2-5	TRBV6-5	-	CASSYTFRGGETQYF	TGTGCCAGCAGTTACACCTTTAGGGGGGGGGAGACCCAGTACTTC
-	TRBJ2-2	TRBV2	TRBD1	CASSVPRDRAGTGELFF	TGTGCCAGCAGTGTTCCCCGGGACAGGGCGGGGACCGGGGAGCTGTTTTTT
-	TRBJ2-7	TRBV12-3/TRBV12-4	TRBD2	CASSPGLAGGQYEQYF	TGTGCCAGCAGCCCGGGACTAGCGGGGGGGCAATACGAGCAGTACTTC
-	TRBJ2-1	TRBV25-1	TRBD1	CASNPQGTGYNEQFF	TGTGCCAGCAACCCCCAGGGGACAGGGTACAATGAGCAGTTCTTC
-	TRBJ2-1	TRBV4-2	-	CASSQESGGPYNEQFF	TGTGCCAGCAGCCAAGAATCGGGGGGCCCCTACAATGAGCAGTTCTTC
few	TRBJ2-1	TRBV5-1	-	CASSLQGVPYNEQFF	TGCGCCAGCAGCTTGCAGGGAGTCCCCTACAATGAGCAGTTCTTC
few	TRBJ1-1	TRBV11-2	-	CASSLDQGGRGTEAFF	TGTGCCAGCAGCTTAGATCAAGGGGGACGGGGGACTGAAGCTTTCTTT
-	TRBJ2-3	TRBV5-1	-	CASSLRQYSPDTQYF	TGCGCCAGCAGCTTGAGACAGTATTCTCCAGATACGCAGTATTTT
-	TRBJ2-1	TRBV2	TRBD2	CASLGAGGHNEQFF	TGTGCCAGCCTTGGGGCGGGGGGGCATAATGAGCAGTTCTTC
few	TRBJ1-6	TRBV4-3	TRBD1	CASSRQGDYNSPLHF	TGCGCCAGCAGCCGACAGGGAGATTATAATTCACCCCTCCACTTT
-	TRBJ2-1	TRBV5-4	-	CASSSTSSGSEQFF	TGTGCCAGCAGCTCTACTAGTTCGGGGAGTGAGCAGTTCTTC
-	TRBJ1-1	TRBV12-3/TRBV12-4	TRBD1	CASSSHQGGGNTEAFF	TGTGCCAGCAGTTCGCACCAGGGGGGCGGGAACACTGAAGCTTTCTTT
few	TRBJ2-5	TRBV24-1	-	CATSDPYQETQYF	TGTGCCACCAGTGATCCCTACCAAGAGACCCAGTACTTC
-	TRBJ2-2	TRBV2	-	CASSGSTLRNGELFF	TGTGCCAGCAGCGGAAGTACCTTAAGGAACGGGGAGCTGTTTTTT
-	TRBJ2-7	TRBV12-3/TRBV12-4	TRBD2	CASSLLAGLSYEQYF	TGTGCCAGCAGTTTATTAGCGGGACTCTCCTACGAGCAGTACTTC
-	TRBJ2-1	TRBV5-5	-	CASTARRGYNEQFF	TGTGCCAGCACAGCCAGGAGGGGCTACAATGAGCAGTTCTTC
-	TRBJ2-3	TRBV20-1	-	CSASRQGWGGTDTQYF	TGCAGTGCTAGTCGTCAGGGATGGGGGGGCACAGATACGCAGTATTTT
-	TRBJ1-6	TRBV18	-	CASSPSDSKNSPLHF	TGTGCCAGCTCACCATCGGATTCTAAAAATTCACCCCTCCACTTT
-	TRBJ2-3	TRBV11-2	TRBD2	CASSLALAGAFTDTQYF	TGTGCCAGCAGCCTCGCACTAGCGGGTGCCTTCACAGATACGCAGTATTTT
-	TRBJ1-6	TRBV27	-	CASSLSGRSYSPLHF	TGTGCCAGCAGTTTATCGGGACGGAGTTATTCACCCCTCCACTTT